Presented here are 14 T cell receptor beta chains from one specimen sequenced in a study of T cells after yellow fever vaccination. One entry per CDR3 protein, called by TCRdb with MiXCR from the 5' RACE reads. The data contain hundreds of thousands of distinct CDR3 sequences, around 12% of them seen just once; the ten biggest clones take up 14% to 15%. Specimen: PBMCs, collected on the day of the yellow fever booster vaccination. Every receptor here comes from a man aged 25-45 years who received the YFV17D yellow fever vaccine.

The CDR3 reads CASSEIRDKNYEQYF. CDR3 DNA: TGTGCCAGCAGCGAGATCCGGGACAAGAACTACGAGCAGTACTTC. This chain uses TRBV7-6 with TRBJ2-7; D might be TRBD1 (6 bases). V lost 5 bases and J lost 3, with 17 bases in between. Germline-derived CDR1 and CDR2 are SGHVS and FNYEAQ. The CDR3 spans 15 residues.

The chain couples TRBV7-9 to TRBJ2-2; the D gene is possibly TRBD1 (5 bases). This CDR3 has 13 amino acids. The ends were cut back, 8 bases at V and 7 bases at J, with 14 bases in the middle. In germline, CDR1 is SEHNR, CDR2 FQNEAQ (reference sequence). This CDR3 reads CASGSVGDGELFF. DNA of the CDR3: TGTGCCAGCGGTTCGGTAGGGGACGGGGAGCTGTTTTTT.

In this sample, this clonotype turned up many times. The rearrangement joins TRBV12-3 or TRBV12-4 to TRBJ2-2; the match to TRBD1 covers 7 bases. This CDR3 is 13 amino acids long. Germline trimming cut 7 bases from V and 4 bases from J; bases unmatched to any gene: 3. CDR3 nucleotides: TGTGCCAGCAATCGGGACAGCACCGGGGAGCTGTTTTTT. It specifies CASNRDSTGELFF.

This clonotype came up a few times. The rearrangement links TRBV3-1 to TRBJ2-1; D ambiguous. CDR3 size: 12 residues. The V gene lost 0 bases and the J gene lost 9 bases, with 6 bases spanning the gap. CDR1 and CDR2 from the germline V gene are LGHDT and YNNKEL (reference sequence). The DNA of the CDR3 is TGTGCCAGCAGCCAAGATGGTCCTGAGCAGTTCTTC. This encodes CASSQDGPEQFF.

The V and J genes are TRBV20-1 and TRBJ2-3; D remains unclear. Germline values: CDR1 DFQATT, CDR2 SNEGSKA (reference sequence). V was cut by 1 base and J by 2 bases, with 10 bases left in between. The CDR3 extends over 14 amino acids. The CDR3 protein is CSARVAQTTDTQYF. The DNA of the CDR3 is TGCAGTGCTAGAGTGGCACAGACCACAGATACGCAGTATTTT.

The CDR3 coding sequence is TGTGCCAGCAGCGCACTTATTCGCGGACTAGCGGGACCACCTAGCACAGATACGCAGTATTTT. Encoded protein: CASSALIRGLAGPPSTDTQYF. V is TRBV11-2 and J is TRBJ2-3; 12 bases match TRBD2. With V trimmed by 5 bases and J by 0 bases, 18 bases remained unmatched. Germline assignment: CDR1 SGHAT and CDR2 FQNNGV. CDR3 size: 21 residues.

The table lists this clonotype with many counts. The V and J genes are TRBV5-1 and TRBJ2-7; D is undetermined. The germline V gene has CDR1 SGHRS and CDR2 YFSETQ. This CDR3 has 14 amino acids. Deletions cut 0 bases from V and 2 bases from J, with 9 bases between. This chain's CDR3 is CASSLGPGTYEQYF. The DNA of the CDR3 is TGCGCCAGCAGCTTGGGACCAGGTACCTACGAGCAGTACTTC. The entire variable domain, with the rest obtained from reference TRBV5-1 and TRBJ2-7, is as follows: KAGVTQTPRYLIKTRGQQVTLSCSPISGHRSVSWYQQTPGQGLQFLFEYFSETQRNKGNFPGRFSGRQFSNSRSEMNVSTLELGDSALYLCASSLGPGTYEQYFGPGTRLTVT.

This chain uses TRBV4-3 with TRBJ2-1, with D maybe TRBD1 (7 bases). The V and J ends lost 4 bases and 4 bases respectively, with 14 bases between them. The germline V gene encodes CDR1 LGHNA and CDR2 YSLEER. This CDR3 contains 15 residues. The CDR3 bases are TGCGCCAGCAGCCGCGGACAGGCGGGGTACAATGAGCAGTTCTTC. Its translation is CASSRGQAGYNEQFF.

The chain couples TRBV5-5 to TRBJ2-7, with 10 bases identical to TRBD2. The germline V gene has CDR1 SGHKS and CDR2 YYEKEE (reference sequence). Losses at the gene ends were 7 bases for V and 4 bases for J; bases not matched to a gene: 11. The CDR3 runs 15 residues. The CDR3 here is CASVLGLAGVYEQYF. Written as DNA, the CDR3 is TGTGCCAGCGTACTAGGTCTAGCGGGAGTATACGAGCAGTACTTC.

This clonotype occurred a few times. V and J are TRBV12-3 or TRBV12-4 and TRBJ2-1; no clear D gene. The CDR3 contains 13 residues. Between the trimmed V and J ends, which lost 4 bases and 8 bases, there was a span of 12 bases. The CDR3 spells CASSSSRWDEQFF. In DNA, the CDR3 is TGTGCCAGCAGTTCGAGCCGGTGGGATGAGCAGTTCTTC.

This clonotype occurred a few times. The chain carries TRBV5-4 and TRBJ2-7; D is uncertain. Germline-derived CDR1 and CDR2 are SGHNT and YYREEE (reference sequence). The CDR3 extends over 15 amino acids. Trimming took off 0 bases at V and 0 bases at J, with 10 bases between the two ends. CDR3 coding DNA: TGTGCCAGCAGCTTGGTGTCGCAGGACTCCTACGAGCAGTACTTC. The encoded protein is CASSLVSQDSYEQYF.

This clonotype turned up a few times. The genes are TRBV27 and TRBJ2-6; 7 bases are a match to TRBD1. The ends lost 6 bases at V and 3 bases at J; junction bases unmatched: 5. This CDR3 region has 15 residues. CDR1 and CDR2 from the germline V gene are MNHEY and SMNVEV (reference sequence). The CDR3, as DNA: TGTGCCAGCAGACGAAGGGGGCTTGGGGCCAACGTCCTGACTTTC. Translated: CASRRRGLGANVLTF.

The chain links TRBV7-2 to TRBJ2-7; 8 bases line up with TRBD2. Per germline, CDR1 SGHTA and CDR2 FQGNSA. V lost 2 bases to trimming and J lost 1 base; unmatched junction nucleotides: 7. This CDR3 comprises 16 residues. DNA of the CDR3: TGTGCCAGCAGCTTACTGAGCGGGAGTATGTCCTACGAGCAGTACTTC. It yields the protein CASSLLSGSMSYEQYF.

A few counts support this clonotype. CDR3 coding DNA: TGTGCCTGGAGTTATGGTAACGAGCAGTACTTC. Protein product: CAWSYGNEQYF. The chain uses TRBV30 and TRBJ2-7; no firm D call. V lost 2 bases and J lost 5, with 7 bases in between. The CDR3 extends over 11 amino acids. Germline lookup yields CDR1 GTSNPN and CDR2 SVGIG (reference sequence).